A single sample is the source of the 10 T cell receptor beta chains below, sequenced in a study of T-cell memory formation after mild COVID-19. TCRdb used MiXCR to reprocess the 5' RACE reads, holding one entry per CDR3 protein. The sample contains approximately 300,000 distinct CDR3 sequences, 15% to 20% of which appear only once. The sample was PBMCs or a T cell subset sorted from them (not recorded which). The receptors were gathered from a young man who had mild COVID-19 (a few samples of this study predate the infection). Cell type and time point are not known.

This clonotype showed up just a few times. The chain recombines TRBV4-3 with TRBJ1-2; the match to TRBD1 covers 8 bases. The CDR3 runs 14 residues. Trimming at V came to 0 bases and at J to 6 bases, leaving 3 bases not matched to a gene. Germline V gene lookup returns CDR1 LGHNA and CDR2 YSLEER. This CDR3 is CASSQDWTGNGYTF. The CDR3 coding sequence is TGCGCCAGCAGCCAAGATTGGACAGGGAATGGCTACACCTTC.

This clonotype was counted only a few times. The chain carries TRBV28 and TRBJ1-1; D gene unclear. CDR3 length: 11 residues. The V and J ends lost 8 bases and 7 bases respectively, with 11 bases between them. Per germline, CDR1 MDHEN and CDR2 SYDVKM. This CDR3 is CASGREFEAFF. The CDR3 DNA sequence: TGTGCCAGCGGACGGGAGTTTGAAGCTTTCTTT.

The chain carries TRBV11-2 and TRBJ2-1, with 11 bases fitting TRBD2. CDR3 length: 18 amino acids. V was pared by 2 bases and J by 5 bases, with 11 bases of the junction left unmatched. Looked up from germline, CDR1 is SGHAT and CDR2 is FQNNGV. CDR3 residues: CASSLILAGALGDNEQFF. The DNA for the CDR3 is TGTGCCAGCAGCTTAATACTAGCGGGGGCCCTAGGGGACAATGAGCAGTTCTTC.

This clonotype was seen a single time. The chain recombines TRBV4-2 with TRBJ2-7, with D possibly TRBD2 on 6 matching bases. Trimming stripped 4 bases from V and 0 bases from J, with 10 bases between. The CDR3 is made up of 14 amino acids. Germline V CDR1 and CDR2: LGHNA, YNFKEQ. DNA for the CDR3: TGTGCCAGCAGCCGGGGCGGGATCTCCTACGAGCAGTACTTC. It codes for CASSRGGISYEQYF.

This clonotype came up many times. The chain joins TRBV4-3 to TRBJ2-5; D could derive from TRBD1 or TRBD2 (6 bases each). V lost 1 base to trimming and J lost 4 bases, with 10 bases between them. Germline CDR1 reads LGHNA; CDR2 reads YSLEER. This CDR3 has 14 amino acids. CDR3 DNA: TGCGCCAGCAGCCAAGTCGGGGGCTTAGAGACCCAGTACTTC. It codes for CASSQVGGLETQYF.

This rearrangement joins TRBV4-2 to TRBJ2-2; no firm D call. Germline CDR1 reads LGHNA; CDR2 reads YNFKEQ. The CDR3 extends over 15 amino acids. The V end lost 1 base, the J end lost 4 bases, and 10 bases lay between the germline ends. CDR3 in DNA: TGTGCCAGCAGCCAAGGCCAACATGTCACCGGGGAGCTGTTTTTT. Amino acid sequence: CASSQGQHVTGELFF.

This clonotype was counted between two and nine times. Here the CDR3 DNA reads TGCGCCAGCAGCGCGGGGGGCAGAGACTATGGCTACACCTTC. This gives the protein CASSAGGRDYGYTF. This sequence joins TRBV4-1 and TRBJ1-2; D may be TRBD1 (6 bases). There are 14 residues in the CDR3. Trimming took 5 bases from V and 3 from J, leaving 13 bases between them. Germline CDR1 is MGHRA and CDR2 is YSYEKL.

The rearrangement uses TRBV6-1 and TRBJ1-2; no definite D call. The CDR3 contains 15 residues. V was clipped by 5 bases and J by 3 bases, with 16 bases between them. From germline, CDR1 is MNHNS and CDR2 SASEGT. The CDR3 loop is CASSPREDRYYGYTF. CDR3 bases: TGTGCCAGCAGTCCCCGCGAGGACCGATACTATGGCTACACCTTC.

This clonotype appeared a few times. The rearrangement links TRBV2 to TRBJ1-2; D unclear. V lost 4 bases to trimming and J lost 7 bases, with 7 bases between them. The CDR3 loop spans 11 amino acids. Germline V gene lookup returns CDR1 SNHLY and CDR2 FYNNEI. The CDR3 spells CASSGGFGYTF. The CDR3 DNA sequence: TGTGCCAGCAGTGGAGGGTTTGGCTACACCTTC.

The V gene is TRBV4-3, the J gene TRBJ1-2; TRBD1 aligns across 9 bases. The CDR3 totals 14 residues. CDR1 and CDR2 (germline): LGHNA, YSLEER. The J segment lost 4 bases and the V segment lost 5 bases, leaving 5 bases of the junction unmatched. Here the CDR3 DNA reads TGCGCCAGCAGCTTGGACAGGGGAACCTATGGCTACACCTTC. It encodes CASSLDRGTYGYTF.